Below are 4 T cell receptor beta chains sequenced from a single sample in a study of CD4 T cells in relation to SARS-CoV-2 and coronaviruses. Profiled with immunoSEQ multiplex PCR; TCRdb holds only in-frame clones, not every one. The table has approximately 37,000 clones, approximately 83% seen once. Sequencing was carried out using memory CD4+ T cells from PBMCs. These receptors were taken from an adult with COVID-19.

The genes are TRBV4-1 and TRBJ1-5; no firm D call. Trimming removed 4 bases at V and 3 bases at J, with 19 bases between. Germline CDR1 MGHRA, CDR2 YSYEKL. This CDR3 is built from 17 residues. CDR3 in amino acids: CASSPGPLYGPNQPQHF. In DNA form, the CDR3 reads TGCGCCAGCAGCCCTGGGCCCCTCTACGGCCCCAATCAGCCCCAGCATTTT.

This chain uses TRBV30 with TRBJ2-1; no definite D call. The CDR3 consists of 12 residues. In germline, CDR1 is GTSNPN, CDR2 SVGIG (reference sequence). Trimming took 1 base from V and 3 from J, leaving 4 bases between them. The CDR3 bases are TGTGCCTGGAGTGGCGTCTACAATGAGCAGTTCTTC. This sequence encodes CAWSGVYNEQFF.

Only one count was recorded for this clone. J is TRBJ2-7 and V is TRBV5-1; 13 bases are shared with TRBD2. Germline-derived CDR1 and CDR2 are SGHRS and YFSETQ. J lost 2 bases, V lost 0 bases, and 2 bases had no gene match. This CDR3 spans 16 amino acids. For the CDR3, the DNA is TGCGCCAGCAGCTTGGTGGGGACTAGCGGGGCCTACGAGCAGTACTTC. Translating gives CASSLVGTSGAYEQYF.

The chain employs TRBV6-5 and TRBJ2-7; no firm D call. This CDR3 region has 14 residues. Germline V gene data show CDR1 as MNHEY and CDR2 as SVGAGI. V dropped 7 bases and J dropped 2 bases, with 15 bases sitting between them. CDR3 DNA: TGTGCCAGCAAAACCAAAGTTTTTACCTACGAGCAGTACTTC. Its protein is CASKTKVFTYEQYF.